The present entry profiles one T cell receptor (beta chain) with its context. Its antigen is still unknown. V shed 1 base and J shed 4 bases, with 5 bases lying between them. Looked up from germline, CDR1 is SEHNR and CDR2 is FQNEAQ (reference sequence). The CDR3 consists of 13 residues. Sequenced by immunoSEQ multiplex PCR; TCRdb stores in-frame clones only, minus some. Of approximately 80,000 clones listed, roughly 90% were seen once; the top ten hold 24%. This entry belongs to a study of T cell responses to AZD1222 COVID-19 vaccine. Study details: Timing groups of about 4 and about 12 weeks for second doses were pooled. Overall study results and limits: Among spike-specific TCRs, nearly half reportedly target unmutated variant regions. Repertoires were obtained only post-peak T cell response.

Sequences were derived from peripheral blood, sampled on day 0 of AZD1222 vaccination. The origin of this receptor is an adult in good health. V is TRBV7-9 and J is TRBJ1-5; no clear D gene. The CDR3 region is CASSLEANQPQHF. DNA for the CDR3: TGTGCCAGCAGCTTAGAAGCTAATCAGCCCCAGCATTTT.